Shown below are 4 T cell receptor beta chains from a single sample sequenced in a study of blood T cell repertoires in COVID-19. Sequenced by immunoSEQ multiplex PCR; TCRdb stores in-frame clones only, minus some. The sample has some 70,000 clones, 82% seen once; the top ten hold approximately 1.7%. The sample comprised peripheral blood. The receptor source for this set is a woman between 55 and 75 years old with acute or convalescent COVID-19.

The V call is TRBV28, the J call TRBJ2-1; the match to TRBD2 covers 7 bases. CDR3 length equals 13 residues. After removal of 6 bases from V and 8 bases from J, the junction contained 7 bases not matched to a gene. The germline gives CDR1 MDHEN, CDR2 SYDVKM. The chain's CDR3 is CASRTGGSYEQFF. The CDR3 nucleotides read TGTGCCAGCAGAACGGGAGGCTCGTATGAGCAGTTCTTC.

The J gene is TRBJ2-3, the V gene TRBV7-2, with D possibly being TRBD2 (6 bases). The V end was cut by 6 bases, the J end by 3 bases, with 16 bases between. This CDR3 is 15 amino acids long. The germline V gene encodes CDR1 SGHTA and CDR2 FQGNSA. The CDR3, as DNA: TGTGCCAGCAGGGGACGCCGGGGGTGGACAGATACGCAGTATTTT. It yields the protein CASRGRRGWTDTQYF.

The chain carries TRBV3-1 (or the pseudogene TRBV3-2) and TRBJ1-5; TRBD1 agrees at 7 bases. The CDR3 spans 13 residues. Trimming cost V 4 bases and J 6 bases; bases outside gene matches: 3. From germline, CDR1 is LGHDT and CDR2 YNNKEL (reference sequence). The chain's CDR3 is CASSPTGSQPQHF. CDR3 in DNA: TGTGCCAGCAGCCCGACAGGGAGTCAGCCCCAGCATTTT.

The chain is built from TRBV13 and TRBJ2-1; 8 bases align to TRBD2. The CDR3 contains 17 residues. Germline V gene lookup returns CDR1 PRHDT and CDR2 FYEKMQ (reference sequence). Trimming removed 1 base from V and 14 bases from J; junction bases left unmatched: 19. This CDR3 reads CASSLAGPVGLGGGKFF. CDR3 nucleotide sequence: TGTGCCAGCAGCTTAGCCGGACCCGTAGGGCTCGGGGGGGGGAAGTTCTTC.